This TCR beta chain was recorded in a study of OX40 agonist ivuxolimab in advanced cancers. Overall study results and limits: Dose levels from 0.1 to 3.0 mg/kg saw CD4+ and CD8+ blood T cells expand clonally by week 6. CD8+ T cells were the subset that, on average, had more expanded clones than CD4+.

Germline loops: CDR1 MNHEY, CDR2 SMNVEV (reference sequence). V was clipped by 0 bases and J by 8 bases, with 11 bases between them. This CDR3 comprises 14 residues. This clone was found once. Its antigen remains unknown. Patients were excluded for autoimmune disease history or systemic immunosuppression. The repertoire was sequenced with immunoSEQ multiplex PCR; TCRdb's copy has only in-frame clones and lacks some. The sample shows around 45,000 clones, roughly 89% of them seen only once. This TCR was recovered from an adult with an advanced solid tumor such as melanoma, head and neck, liver or kidney cancer. Sample: CD4+ or CD8+ T cells sorted from blood, taken in a trial of the OX40 agonist ivuxolimab. V gene TRBV27 combines with J gene TRBJ2-4; D gene ambiguous. CDR3 protein: CASSLSFDSDIQYF. The CDR3 bases are TGTGCCAGCAGTTTATCATTCGACTCGGACATTCAGTACTTC.